This T cell receptor (beta chain) was obtained from a study of cytomegalovirus exposure and HLA in healthy donors (dated by TCRdb to between 2016 and 2019). Broadly, across the study: The roughly 700 repertoires of the first cohort and the 120 validation repertoires were produced on the same platform, according to a later analysis. The aim of the study was to test whether cataloging public T cell receptors could identify signatures of past pathogen exposure. A separate validation cohort of 90 to 150 different subjects was used in addition to the roughly 640-subject first cohort. The study combined high-throughput TCR immunosequencing, statistical association of individual TCRs with disease status, and machine learning to predict cytomegalovirus infection status. Paper-wide results and their limitations: The study gave a list of over 150 TCR beta chains associated with cytomegalovirus. The validation cohort had no HLA typing available for a later analysis, so co-occurrence within that cohort was assessed over all 120 or so repertoires. Cytomegalovirus status was reported to be diagnosed by the classifier with high specificity and sensitivity in both the original and validation cohorts. Most TCR sequences were seen in very few donors, while some public TCRs were found in many individuals. In vitro tests confirmed that a few of the cytomegalovirus-associated TCR beta chains recognize cytomegalovirus antigens. A later analysis found that TCRs clustered in the first cohort also tended to co-occur in the roughly 120 validation repertoires, with roughly 95% of cluster scores above 0. According to the authors, the approach could potentially be generalized to other disease states and immunological phenotypes.

According to the germline V gene, CDR1 reads KGHSH and CDR2 reads LQKENI. The CDR3 runs 13 residues from the cysteine to the phenylalanine. Only the CDR3 part of the read is kept: 39 bases, read in frame from the first base. A distance of 6 bases separates the germline ends of V and J, which lose 2 bases and 1 base respectively. Separate from the roughly 630-subject first cohort, the validation cohort of 90 to 150 subjects was the group to which the donors belonged. Remarks on this clone: It lacks a known antigen. Nothing much larger sits one base from this clone, and base qualities are not available.

Libraries came from the immunoSEQ multiplex PCR assay. Per the original workflow: A statistical classification framework was built for diagnosing cytomegalovirus status from the catalog of TCR beta chain sequences. TCRdb carries this immuneACCESS record with in-frame sequences only. Its versions omit some clonotypes, under half of them owing to an unresolved V gene in the studies checked, with the rest unexplained. V and J calls and clone size come straight from that table; D and trimming were deduced from the DNA. Present in this sample are about 330,000 clones, 86% of which were seen just once. The ten largest account for around 0.8% of the sample.

The sequencing sample was made of PBMCs. The V and J segments used are TRBV18 and TRBJ2-7, with no reliable assignment of the D segment. The source is a woman under 30 in good health and CMV-seronegative. The DNA sequence is as follows: TGTGCCAGCTCACCAGTAGAGTCCTACGAGCAGTACTTC. Its translation is CASSPVESYEQYF.